This T cell receptor (beta chain) is from a study of blood T cell repertoires in COVID-19. For the study at large: Collection of acute and convalescent COVID-19 samples took place in the United States, Italy and Spain. PBMCs, B-cell-depleted T cells, or T cells provided the cDNA or gDNA that made up the material.

How the authors handled the data: Reference gene primer amplification in the assay estimated nucleated cell counts. The repertoire was sequenced with immunoSEQ multiplex PCR; TCRdb's copy has only in-frame clones and lacks some. Clonal size and the V and J genes are those of that table, whereas D and trimming came from the DNA. Of around 130,000 clones listed, approximately 77% were seen once; the top ten hold more than 15%. CDR1 is LNHDA, CDR2 SQIVND, per germline (reference sequence). The CDR3 sequence is 13 residues long. V shed 9 bases, J shed 0 bases, and the junction held 4 bases outside the gene matches.

J is TRBJ1-1 and V is TRBV19, with TRBD1 matching over 7 bases. This TCR was sampled from an elderly man with acute or convalescent COVID-19. Sequences were obtained from peripheral blood. CDR3 amino acids: CASSGQVNTEAFF. The CDR3 coding sequence is TGTGCCAGCTCCGGACAGGTGAACACTGAAGCTTTCTTT.